These 16 T cell receptor beta chains share one sample of origin, sequenced in a study of patients and donors after allogeneic stem cell transplantation. TCRdb passed the RT-PCR reads through MiXCR, listing each CDR3 protein once. The sample lists 190,000 or so distinct CDR3 sequences; roughly 38% were seen once. Sequenced: blood, either unsorted or a sorted T cell fraction (not recorded which). These TCRs come from a human donor who was either an allogeneic HSCT recipient or a stem cell or donor lymphocyte infusion donor (not recorded which). It is not recorded whose cells these are; they may come from a transplant donor.

The chain combines TRBV10-3 with TRBJ1-1, with D unclear. V gave up 7 bases and J gave up 1 base, with 13 bases separating them. The CDR3 length is 14 residues. In germline, CDR1 is ENHRY, CDR2 SYGVKD. The CDR3 DNA is TGTGCCATCACCAAGGACTTAGGGAACACTGAAGCTTTCTTT. This codes for CAITKDLGNTEAFF.

This chain joins TRBV3-1 and TRBJ2-1; D is possibly TRBD1 or TRBD2 (5 bases each). Germline lookup yields CDR1 LGHDT and CDR2 YNNKEL (reference sequence). This CDR3 is 14 amino acids long. Trimming pared 3 bases from V and 8 bases from J, leaving 14 bases between. The CDR3 nucleotides read TGTGCCAGCAGCCAGTACGATAGGGGAGATGAGCAGTTCTTC. Amino acid sequence: CASSQYDRGDEQFF.

V is TRBV27 and J is TRBJ2-1; D is possibly TRBD1 (5 bases). CDR1 MNHEY and CDR2 SMNVEV come from the germline V gene (reference sequence). This CDR3 contains 15 residues. The V end lost 5 bases, the J end lost 0 bases, and 11 bases lay between the germline ends. CDR3 sequence (DNA): TGTGCCAGCAGTCTCGACAGTTTCTCCTACAATGAGCAGTTCTTC. Protein sequence: CASSLDSFSYNEQFF.

This clonotype was counted only a few times. This sequence joins TRBV4-1 and TRBJ2-3; the D gene is possibly TRBD1 (5 bases). The V end lost 4 bases, the J end lost 5 bases, and 7 bases lay between the germline ends. In germline, CDR1 is MGHRA, CDR2 YSYEKL. This CDR3 has 12 amino acids. The CDR3 region is CASSPQGDTQYF. Here the CDR3 DNA reads TGCGCCAGCAGCCCTCAGGGAGATACGCAGTATTTT.

The chain carries TRBV29-1 and TRBJ1-2; no definite D call. V was clipped by 6 bases and J by 4 bases, with 12 bases between them. CDR1 is SQVTM and CDR2 is ANQGSEA in the germline V gene. The CDR3 sequence is 12 residues long. CDR3 residues: CSVASYSYGYTF. CDR3 nucleotide sequence: TGCAGCGTCGCGTCATATAGCTATGGCTACACCTTC.

Only a few counts were recorded for this clonotype. This chain uses TRBV30 with TRBJ1-5, with D maybe TRBD1 (6 bases). Per the germline V gene, CDR1 is GTSNPN and CDR2 is SVGIG (reference sequence). V lost 1 base to trimming and J lost 6 bases, with 16 bases between them. This CDR3 has 15 amino acids. The CDR3, as DNA: TGTGCCTGGAGTGGGGCGGCAGGGGCTAGTCAGCCCCAGCATTTT. Protein: CAWSGAAGASQPQHF.

This clonotype was detected only a few times. The CDR3 reads CASSRYEGWANEKLFF. The CDR3 bases are TGTGCCAGCAGCCGGTACGAGGGCTGGGCTAATGAAAAACTGTTTTTT. The chain recombines TRBV7-8 with TRBJ1-4, with unresolved D. V was pared by 5 bases and J by 3 bases, with 16 bases between. Germline V gene lookup returns CDR1 SGHVS and CDR2 FQNEAQ. The CDR3 is 16 amino acids. Full variable domain (rest looked up from reference TRBV7-8 and TRBJ1-4): GAGVSQSPRYKVAKRGQDVALRCDPISGHVSLFWYQQALGQGPEFLTYFQNEAQLDKSGLPSDRFFAERPEGSVSTLKIQRTQQEDSAVYLCASSRYEGWANEKLFFGSGTQLSVL.

This chain links TRBV12-3 or TRBV12-4 with TRBJ1-1, with D uncertain. The CDR3 has 14 amino acids. Trimming removed 6 bases at V and 0 bases at J, with 11 bases between. The DNA of the CDR3 is TGTGCCAGCAGCCTAGTGACACTGAACACTGAAGCTTTCTTT. Translating gives CASSLVTLNTEAFF.

V usage is TRBV20-1 and J usage is TRBJ1-1; D gene ambiguous. The CDR3 is made up of 11 amino acids. Germline V gene data show CDR1 as DFQATT and CDR2 as SNEGSKA (reference sequence). The CDR3 spells CTVGMNTEAFF. In nucleotides, the CDR3 is TGCACCGTCGGCATGAACACTGAAGCTTTCTTT.

The chain combines TRBV29-1 with TRBJ1-2; D is uncertain. The CDR3 is 14 amino acids. V was trimmed by 7 bases and J by 0 bases, leaving 15 bases between them. The germline CDR1 and CDR2 sequences are SQVTM and ANQGSEA. The CDR3 sequence: CSAHLDGANYGYTF. The DNA for the CDR3 is TGCAGCGCCCACCTGGACGGGGCTAACTATGGCTACACCTTC.

This clonotype was found a few times. The chain has TRBV28 and TRBJ2-7; D possibly corresponds to TRBD1 (6 bases). The V gene lost 5 bases and the J gene lost 2 bases, with 16 bases spanning the gap. Germline V lookup: CDR1 MDHEN, CDR2 SYDVKM. This CDR3 region has 15 residues. CDR3 in DNA: TGTGCCAGCAGTCCAACGGGACAAGGGCCCTACGAGCAGTACTTC. Encoded protein: CASSPTGQGPYEQYF. The whole variable domain, filled in from reference TRBV28 and TRBJ2-7, reads DVKVTQSSRYLVKRTGEKVFLECVQDMDHENMFWYRQDPGLGLRLIYFSYDVKMKEKGDIPEGYSVSREKKERFSLILESASTNQTSMYLCASSPTGQGPYEQYFGPGTRLTVT.

This clonotype has only a few counts. The chain carries TRBV7-2 and TRBJ1-1; the D gene is possibly TRBD1 (6 bases). The V end lost 4 bases, the J end lost 5 bases, and 17 bases lay between the germline ends. The germline V gene encodes CDR1 SGHTA and CDR2 FQGNSA. The CDR3 loop spans 15 amino acids. CDR3 region: CASSYNTGRGTEAFF. CDR3 in DNA: TGTGCCAGCAGCTACAATACAGGGAGAGGGACTGAAGCTTTCTTT.

The J gene is TRBJ1-4, the V gene TRBV6-1; 8 positions agree with TRBD1. The CDR3 totals 15 residues. The germline V gene has CDR1 MNHNS and CDR2 SASEGT. The V gene end was trimmed by 8 bases and the J gene end by 1 base; junction bases not matched to a gene: 6. As DNA, the CDR3 is TGTGCCAGCGGGCTACAGGGGGGAACTAATGAAAAACTGTTTTTT. Residues: CASGLQGGTNEKLFF.

The V call is TRBV2, the J call TRBJ2-5, with D uncertain. From germline, CDR1 is SNHLY and CDR2 FYNNEI. This CDR3 comprises 12 residues. V was shortened by 6 bases and J by 2 bases, with 7 bases between the two germline ends. The CDR3 sequence is CASRDLQETQYF. The CDR3 DNA reads TGTGCCAGCAGGGACCTACAAGAGACCCAGTACTTC.

The chain has TRBV5-1 and TRBJ1-2; D gene uncertain. V lost 5 bases and J lost 3, with 14 bases in between. The CDR3 contains 14 residues. Germline V gene sequence: CDR1 SGHRS, CDR2 YFSETQ. CDR3 protein: CASRQNGGHYGYTF. Written as DNA, the CDR3 is TGCGCCAGCAGACAGAATGGCGGACACTATGGCTACACCTTC.

In this sample, this clonotype turned up a few times. CDR3 in DNA: TGCAGTGCTAGAATACTAGTAGGCACAGATACGCAGTATTTT. The encoded protein is CSARILVGTDTQYF. The chain is built from TRBV20-1 and TRBJ2-3, with D possibly being TRBD2 (5 bases). The CDR3 sequence is 14 residues long. The V gene lost 2 bases and the J gene lost 1 base, with 10 bases spanning the gap. Germline-derived CDR1 and CDR2 are DFQATT and SNEGSKA (reference sequence).